Presented here are 30 T cell receptor beta chains from one specimen sequenced in a study of tumor and adjacent non-tumor tissue in lung cancer. The library came from three nested PCR rounds adapted from ARM-PCR protocols. TCRdb independently ran MiXCR on the multiplex PCR reads; one entry per CDR3 protein. Here the sample spans 60,000 to 100,000 distinct CDR3 sequences, less than 85% being singletons. No cell sorting was done before RNA was extracted from the tissue. This non-tumor lung sample came from over 3 cm beyond the tumor edge. The sequenced material came from distant non-tumor lung tissue. Source of these receptors: a man in his 70s with non-small cell lung cancer.

This clonotype has only one observation. The junction departs from germline at one end; a sequencing error may be responsible. The chain uses TRBV5-1 and TRBJ2-7; a weak D match, TRBD1 (5 bases). The CDR3 covers 13 residues. Germline-derived CDR1 and CDR2 are SGHRS and YFSETQ. CDR3 residues: CASSWGKAYEQYF. The CDR3 region has the DNA TGTGCCAGCAGCTGGGGCAAAGCCTACGAGCAGTACTTC.

Note on this clonotype: At one end the junction does not follow the germline gene, possibly because of a read error. The chain is built from TRBV4-1 and TRBJ2-6; maybe TRBD1 (5 bases). There are 15 residues in the CDR3. Germline V gives CDR1 MGHRA, CDR2 YSYEKL. The CDR3 spells CASSQYKGGASVLTF. CDR3 bases: TGCGCCAGCAGCCAATATAAAGGTGGGGCCAGCGTCCTGACTTTC.

The genes are TRBV11-2 and TRBJ2-1; D possibly corresponds to TRBD2 (6 bases). Trimming removed 5 bases at V and 4 bases at J, with 9 bases between. This CDR3 has 13 amino acids. The V gene's germline CDR1 is SGHAT and CDR2 FQNNGV. CDR3 in DNA: TGTGCCAGCAGCATCGGGACTTACAATGAGCAGTTCTTC. As protein: CASSIGTYNEQFF.

As concerns this clonotype: One end of the junction does not line up with germline, which may come from a read error. V is TRBV4-2 and J is TRBJ2-1; tentative D call: TRBD2 (6 bases). In germline, CDR1 is LGHNA, CDR2 YNFKEQ. This CDR3 contains 15 residues. CDR3 sequence reads: CTSSPNQDYLNEQFF. Here the CDR3 DNA reads TGTACCAGTAGCCCGAACCAGGACTACCTCAATGAGCAGTTCTTC.

About this clonotype itself: This may arise from a read error, as a much more abundant clone is one base away. The gene calls are TRBV6-6 and TRBJ1-5; D gene ambiguous. V lost 6 bases and J 5 bases, leaving 17 bases between the germline ends. This CDR3 spans 15 amino acids. Germline CDR1 and CDR2: MNHNY and SVGAGI (reference sequence). In DNA, the CDR3 is TGTGCCAGCAGACCCCCCTGGATGGGAGATCAGCCCCAGCATTTT. Encoded protein: CASRPPWMGDQPQHF.

On this clonotype: At one of its ends the junction is not consistent with the germline gene, which may arise from a read error. The rearrangement uses TRBV4-1 and TRBJ2-7; tentatively, D is TRBD2 (6 bases). The CDR3 runs 14 residues. Germline V gives CDR1 MGHRA, CDR2 YSYEKL. The CDR3 loop reads CTSSRTGGNYEQYF. The CDR3 DNA sequence: TGCACCAGTTCCCGGACTGGCGGGAACTACGAGCAGTACTTC.

Regarding this clonotype: This clone may be a read error of a much larger clone one base away. This chain uses TRBV4-1 with TRBJ1-1; 7 bases are a match to TRBD1. Trimming took 0 bases from V and 0 from J; bases not matched to a gene: 13. This CDR3 region has 19 residues. CDR1 and CDR2 (germline): MGHRA, YSYEKL. The CDR3 reads CASSQDWAGGEWMNTEAFF. For the CDR3, the DNA is TGCGCCAGCAGCCAAGATTGGGCAGGGGGGGAGTGGATGAACACTGAAGCTTTCTTT.

A note on this clonotype: This may stem from a read error, because a much larger clone lies one nucleotide away. The chain uses TRBV20-1 and TRBJ1-6; D unresolved. CDR1 DFQATT and CDR2 SNEGSKA come from the germline V gene (reference sequence). The CDR3 consists of 14 residues. CDR3 coding DNA: TGCAATGCTAGTGGCAGGTTCGGTGGTTCACCCCTCCACTTT. Protein: CNASGRFGGSPLHF.

Regarding this clonotype: No conserved phenylalanine or tryptophan ends this CDR3, so it is likely a read error. The V gene is TRBV7-9, the J gene TRBJ2-7; TRBD1 matches 8 bases. The CDR3 runs to 13 residues. CDR1 SEHNR and CDR2 FQNEAQ come from the germline V gene (reference sequence). CDR3 residues: CDIEPGQGHEQYS. The CDR3 region has the DNA TGTGACATCGAACCAGGACAGGGACACGAGCAGTACTCC.

Of note for this clonotype: This CDR3 is missing its conserved last phenylalanine or tryptophan, likely due to a read error. The V and J genes are TRBV28 and TRBJ2-7, with D possibly being TRBD1 (6 bases). Germline assignment: CDR1 MDHEN and CDR2 SYDVKM. Trimming stripped 5 bases from V and 0 bases from J, with 17 bases between. CDR3 length: 16 residues. The CDR3 DNA reads TGTGCCAGCAGTGTCCTCAGGGGAAGGGGCTCCTACGAGCAGTACTTA. Translating gives CASSVLRGRGSYEQYL.

Points on this clonotype: Germline and junction disagree at one end, which may indicate a read error. The chain couples TRBV14 to TRBJ1-4, with D possibly TRBD1 on 6 matching bases. The CDR3 is 13 amino acids. CDR1 SGHDN and CDR2 FVKESK come from the germline V gene. This chain's CDR3 is CDSTTTGSEKLFF. The CDR3 nucleotides read TGTGACAGCACAACGACAGGAAGCGAAAAACTGTTTTTT.

This clonotype was seen once. No conserved phenylalanine or tryptophan ends this CDR3, so it is likely a read error. The chain is built from TRBV6-2 or TRBV6-3 and TRBJ2-2; no clear D. CDR1 is MNHEY, CDR2 SVGEGT, per germline. CDR3 length: 12 residues. CDR3 DNA: TGTGCCAGCAGTACTAACACCGGAGAGCTGTTTCTT. This translates into CASSTNTGELFL.

The table lists this clonotype with a few counts. Likely a read error: the CDR3 ends without its conserved phenylalanine or tryptophan. It is unclear where the CDR3 begins or ends on the DNA, so no DNA is shown, and the CDR3 is as TCRdb lists it. The chain uses TRBV6-2 or TRBV6-3 and TRBJ2-2. The CDR3 has 12 residues if both end residues are counted. Germline V lookup: CDR1 MNHEY, CDR2 SVGEGT. The CDR3 sequence is CASNTNTGELYY.

Notes on this clonotype: The CDR3 does not close with the conserved phenylalanine or tryptophan, likely indicating a read error. This chain connects TRBV4-3 to TRBJ2-1; TRBD1 aligns across 9 bases. This CDR3 contains 15 residues. Germline V CDR1 and CDR2: LGHNA, YSLEER. The CDR3 protein is CASSPGTGTYSEQFS. In DNA form, the CDR3 reads TGCGCCAGCAGCCCCGGGACAGGGACCTACAGTGAGCAGTTCTCC.

The genes are TRBV7-8 and TRBJ2-7, with TRBD2 matching over 7 bases. The J call may be mistaken, given a closer DNA end match to TRBJ2-1. Germline V gene data show CDR1 as SGHVS and CDR2 as FQNEAQ. CDR3 length: 14 amino acids. Here the CDR3 reads CASRQAGSWDEQFF. CDR3 sequence (DNA): TGTGCCAGCAGACAAGCGGGGAGTTGGGACGAGCAGTTCTTC.

Concerning this clonotype: With a much larger clone just one base away, this may be a read error. The chain has TRBV6-1 and TRBJ2-1, with 8 bases identical to TRBD2. V dropped 6 bases and J dropped 10; count of bases not matched to a gene: 17. The length of the CDR3 is 16 residues. Germline CDR1 is MNHNS and CDR2 is SASEGT. CDR3 in amino acids: CASSDKLAEEVREQFF. The CDR3 DNA sequence: TGTGCCAGCAGCGACAAACTAGCGGAAGAAGTAAGGGAGCAGTTCTTC.

About this clonotype: At one end the junction does not follow the germline gene, possibly because of a read error. The chain joins TRBV5-6 to TRBJ2-7; TRBD1 matches at 8 bases. Germline loops: CDR1 SGHDT, CDR2 YYEEEE. This CDR3 spans 16 amino acids. CDR3 protein: CAISSVVRDRTCEQYF. CDR3 coding DNA: TGTGCCATCAGCTCTGTTGTCCGGGACAGGACCTGCGAGCAGTACTTC.

CDR3 amino acids: CAGTLAVGKTGELFF. The CDR3 DNA is TGTGCCGGCACTTTAGCGGTGGGGAAAACCGGGGAGCTGTTTTTT. The chain employs TRBV12-3 or TRBV12-4 and TRBJ2-2, with a tentative D call TRBD2 (6 bases). The CDR3 has 15 amino acids. The ends were cut back, 11 bases at V and 5 bases at J, with 21 bases in the middle.

This chain links TRBV6-5 with TRBJ2-7; TRBD1 matches at 10 bases. Trimming at V came to 10 bases and at J to 3 bases, leaving 12 bases not matched to a gene. The CDR3 covers 15 residues. Germline V gene lookup returns CDR1 MNHEY and CDR2 SVGAGI. The CDR3 bases are TGTGCCAACAGACAGGGGGCAAATCATCTCTACGAGCAGTACTTC. Translation gives CANRQGANHLYEQYF.

This clonotype was counted a few times. The chain has TRBV12-3 or TRBV12-4 and TRBJ2-7; 9 bases are shared with TRBD1. The length of the CDR3 is 13 residues. The trim removed 11 bases at V and 3 bases at J, leaving 8 bases unmatched. Here the CDR3 reads CACRMTGGYEQYF. CDR3 DNA: TGTGCCTGTAGAATGACAGGGGGCTACGAGCAGTACTTC.

This clonotype was seen once. A much larger clone is a single base away; this may be a read error. This chain joins TRBV10-3 and TRBJ2-3, with a possible D match to TRBD1 (5 bases). Trimming shortened V by 5 bases and J by 1 base, and 13 bases separated the two germline ends. The CDR3 contains 15 residues. The germline gives CDR1 ENHRY, CDR2 SYGVKD. CDR3 loop: CAISQTVDRTDTQYF. CDR3 DNA: TGTGCCATCAGTCAGACAGTGGACCGCACAGATACGCAGTATTTT.

About this clonotype itself: The germline gene is not matched at one end of the junction; a read error may be the cause. The CDR3 loop reads CAINYSTLDRDHLYF. CDR3 nucleotide sequence: TGTGCCATCAATTACTCGACGTTGGACAGAGATCACCTCTACTTT. J is TRBJ1-6 and V is TRBV6-5; tentative D call: TRBD1 (6 bases). In germline, CDR1 is MNHEY, CDR2 SVGAGI. This CDR3 is 15 amino acids long.

The genes are TRBV6-2 or TRBV6-3 and TRBJ2-2; D uncertain. This CDR3 spans 13 amino acids. V was cut by 8 bases and J by 2 bases, with 9 bases left in between. CDR1 and CDR2 from the germline V gene are MNHEY and SVGEGT. As DNA, the CDR3 is TGTGCCAGCTGTAGAATTAACACCGGGGAGCTGTTTTTT. It encodes CASCRINTGELFF.

The V call is TRBV4-2, the J call TRBJ1-1, with no clear D. The CDR3 has 14 residues. CDR1 is LGHNA and CDR2 is YNFKEQ in the germline V gene. With 4 bases removed from V and 11 bases from J, the gap between germline ends came to 20 bases. Written as DNA, the CDR3 is TGTGCCAGCAGCCCCGACCAAACGACCGGAGATGCTTTCTTT. Translated: CASSPDQTTGDAFF.

As concerns this clonotype: The junction and the germline gene differ at one end; a read error may be behind it. The chain recombines TRBV12-3 or TRBV12-4 with TRBJ1-1; tentatively, D is TRBD1 (6 bases). The CDR3 totals 15 residues. CDR3 residues: CASSGHGGLNTEALF. Here the CDR3 DNA reads TGTGCCAGCAGTGGACATGGGGGCTTGAACACTGAAGCTCTCTTT.

This clonotype was picked up one time. Since the CDR3 does not end with the conserved phenylalanine or tryptophan, this likely comes from a read error. V is TRBV10-1 and J is TRBJ2-1; TRBD2 matches at 7 bases. V trimming: 9 bases; J trimming: 0 bases; junction bases outside the gene matches: 5. CDR3 size: 14 residues. CDR1 is WNHNN and CDR2 is SYGVQD in the germline V gene (reference sequence). As DNA, the CDR3 is TGCGCCAGTAGTCCGGGGGGCTCCTACAATGAGCAGTTCTTA. It translates to CASSPGGSYNEQFL.

As regards this clonotype: The germline gene is not matched at one end of the junction; a read error may be the cause. The chain joins TRBV11-2 to TRBJ2-5; 7 bases map to TRBD2. Germline loops: CDR1 SGHAT, CDR2 FQNNGV. The CDR3 contains 13 residues. Written as DNA, the CDR3 is TGTGCCAGTAGCTTAGATTCCAGACTAGCTCCGTACTTC. Residues: CASSLDSRLAPYF. The variable domain in full, with the rest retrieved from reference TRBV11-2 and TRBJ2-5, is EAGVAQSPRYKIIEKRQSVAFWCNPISGHATLYWYQQILGQGPKLLIQFQNNGVVDDSQLPKDRFSAERLKGVDSTLKIQPAKLEDSAVYLCASSLDSRLAPYFGPGTRLLVL.

For this clonotype: This CDR3 fails to terminate in the conserved phenylalanine or tryptophan, so it likely reflects a read error. This sequence joins TRBV5-6 and TRBJ2-4, with TRBD1 identical over 10 bases. Germline assignment: CDR1 SGHDT and CDR2 YYEEEE. There are 17 residues in the CDR3. After removal of 4 bases from V and 6 bases from J, the junction contained 13 bases not matched to a gene. The CDR3 DNA reads TGTGCCAGCAGCGTTACCGGGACAGGGGTCGATGGAAACATTCAGTACTCC. It codes for CASSVTGTGVDGNIQYS.

Regarding this clonotype: Relative to the germline gene, one junction end is altered; a read error may explain this. This chain uses TRBV29-1 with TRBJ2-6, with TRBD1 as a possible D gene (7 bases). The CDR3 contains 14 residues. Per the germline V gene, CDR1 is SQVTM and CDR2 is ANQGSEA. CDR3 sequence reads: CSVEEGAGANVLTF. DNA for the CDR3: TGCAGCGTTGAGGAGGGGGCTGGGGCCAACGTCCTAACTTTC.

This chain uses TRBV5-6 with TRBJ2-2; D may be TRBD2 (5 bases). Deletions cut 3 bases from V and 7 bases from J, with 19 bases between. The CDR3 consists of 16 residues. Germline loops: CDR1 SGHDT, CDR2 YYEEEE. CDR3: CASSSGTGNSVGELFF. The CDR3 coding sequence is TGTGCCAGCAGCTCTGGAACCGGGAACTCAGTCGGGGAGCTGTTTTTT.